This T cell receptor beta chain was captured by sequencing in a study of Ad26.COV2.S vaccination and SARS-CoV-2 variants. Study at large: A participant enrolled in the COV1001 Ad26.COV2.S trial arm provided the sample.

This clone is a singleton in its sample. What it recognizes is unknown. Findings and caveats of the study: Vaccine recipients had higher spike-specific TCR breadth than placebo recipients.

The CDR3 totals 14 residues. Germline V gives CDR1 GTSNPN, CDR2 SVGIG (reference sequence). V gave up 0 bases and J gave up 1 base, with 7 bases separating them. Treatment denoted: around 19 received Ad26.COV2.S at low or high dose, single or two shots; roughly 5 received placebo; per-sample allocation not given. The samples were gathered on day 63 after the first injection of vaccine or placebo. The administered vaccine (an Ad26 vector) expressed Wuhan-strain SARS-CoV-2 spike. The repertoire was sequenced with immunoSEQ multiplex PCR; TCRdb's copy has only in-frame clones and lacks some. The data show roughly 500,000 clones, about 91% seen once.

The chain recombines TRBV30 with TRBJ1-5; perhaps TRBD1 as D (6 bases). This sequence was found in a person between 18 and 60 years old who received the Ad26.COV2.S COVID-19 vaccine or a placebo. The sample consisted of peripheral blood, taken in a trial of Ad26.COV2.S vaccine versus placebo. This chain's CDR3 is CAWSVQGSNQPQHF. For the CDR3, the DNA is TGTGCCTGGAGTGTCCAGGGGAGCAATCAGCCCCAGCATTTT.